By frequency in the sample, the clone carrying this TCR beta chain is medium-sized. The antigen remains undetermined. The record originates from a study of immune heterogeneity within non-small cell lung tumors. Study observations and caveats: With an R of approximately 0.34, local T-cell clonality correlated moderately but significantly with local tumor mutational burden.

Samples each supplied 450 to 700 ng of bulk tumor genomic DNA as template. Multiple widely separated biopsies were taken from each primary tumor at surgery. Those enrolled were patients newly diagnosed with untreated non-small cell lung cancer and undergoing curative surgery. Using 32 V and 13 J primers, multiplex PCR amplified TCR beta CDR3. TCRdb reanalysed the multiplex PCR reads using MiXCR and keeps one entry per CDR3 protein. The data contain 2,500 or so distinct CDR3 sequences, 25% to 30% of them singletons. The length of the CDR3 is 15 residues. In germline, CDR1 is MNHNY, CDR2 SVGAGI (reference sequence). V gave up 1 base and J gave up 2 bases; unmatched junction bases: 5.

The clonotype comes from a man in his 60s with non-small cell lung cancer. The sample was lung tumor tissue. J is TRBJ2-7 and V is TRBV6-6; TRBD2 agrees at 7 bases. This CDR3 reads CASSYYGGRTYEQYF. CDR3 nucleotides: TGTGCCAGCAGTTACTATGGCGGGAGAACCTACGAGCAGTACTTC.